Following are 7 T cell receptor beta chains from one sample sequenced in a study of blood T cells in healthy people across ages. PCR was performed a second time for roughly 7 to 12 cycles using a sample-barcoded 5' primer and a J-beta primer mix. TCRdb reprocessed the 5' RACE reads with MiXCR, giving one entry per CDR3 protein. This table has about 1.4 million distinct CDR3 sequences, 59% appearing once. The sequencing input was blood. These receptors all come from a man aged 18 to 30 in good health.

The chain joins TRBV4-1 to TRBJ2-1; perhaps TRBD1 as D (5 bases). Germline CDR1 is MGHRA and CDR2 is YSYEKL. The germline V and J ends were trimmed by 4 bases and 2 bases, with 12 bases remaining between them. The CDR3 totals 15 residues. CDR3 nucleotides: TGCGCCAGCAGCCCGACAGTCTCCCCCTACAATGAGCAGTTCTTC. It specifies CASSPTVSPYNEQFF.

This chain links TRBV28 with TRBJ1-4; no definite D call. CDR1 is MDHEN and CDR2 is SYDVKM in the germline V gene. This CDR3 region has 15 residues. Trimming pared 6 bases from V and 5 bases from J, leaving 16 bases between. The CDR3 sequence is CASRPITELNEKLFF. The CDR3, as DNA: TGTGCCAGCAGACCGATAACAGAGTTAAATGAAAAACTGTTTTTT. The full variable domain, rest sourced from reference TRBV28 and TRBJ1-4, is DVKVTQSSRYLVKRTGEKVFLECVQDMDHENMFWYRQDPGLGLRLIYFSYDVKMKEKGDIPEGYSVSREKKERFSLILESASTNQTSMYLCASRPITELNEKLFFGSGTQLSVL.

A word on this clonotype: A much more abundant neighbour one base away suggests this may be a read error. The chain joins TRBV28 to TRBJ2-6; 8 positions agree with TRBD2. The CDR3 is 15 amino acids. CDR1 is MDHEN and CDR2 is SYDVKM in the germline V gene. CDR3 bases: TGTGTCAGCAGTCTAGCGGGCTCTGGGGCCAACGTCCTGACTTTC. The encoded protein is CVSSLAGSGANVLTF.

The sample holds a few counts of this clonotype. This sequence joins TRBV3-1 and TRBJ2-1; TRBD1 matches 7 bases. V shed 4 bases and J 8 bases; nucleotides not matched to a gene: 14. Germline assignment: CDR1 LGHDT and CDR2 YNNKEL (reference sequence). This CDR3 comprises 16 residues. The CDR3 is CASSLLDRDPGDEQFF. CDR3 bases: TGTGCCAGCAGCCTCCTAGACAGGGATCCTGGCGATGAGCAGTTCTTC.

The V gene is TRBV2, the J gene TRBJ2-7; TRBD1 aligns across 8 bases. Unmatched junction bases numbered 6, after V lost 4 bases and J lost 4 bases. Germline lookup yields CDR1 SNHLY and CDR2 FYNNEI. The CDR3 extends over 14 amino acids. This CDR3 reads CASSAWQGAYEQYF. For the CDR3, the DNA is TGTGCCAGCAGTGCGTGGCAGGGGGCTTACGAGCAGTACTTC.

Written as DNA, the CDR3 is TGCGCCAGCAGCCAAGAAGATCCGACAGGCCCTGGCTACACCTTC. It translates to CASSQEDPTGPGYTF. V and J are TRBV4-1 and TRBJ1-2, with a weak D call TRBD1 (6 bases). This CDR3 region has 15 residues. Germline V gene sequence: CDR1 MGHRA, CDR2 YSYEKL. Trimming cost V 0 bases and J 7 bases, with 15 bases left between them.

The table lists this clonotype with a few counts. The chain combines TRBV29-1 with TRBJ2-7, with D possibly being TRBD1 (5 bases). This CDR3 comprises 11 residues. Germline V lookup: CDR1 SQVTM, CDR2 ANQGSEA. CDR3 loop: CSTGSSYEQYF. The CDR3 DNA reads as TGCAGTACAGGTAGCTCCTACGAGCAGTACTTC.